This T cell receptor beta chain comes out of a study of cytomegalovirus exposure and HLA in healthy donors. Study-wide points: Per a prior analysis, the majority of TCR beta V segments were productive roughly 90% or roughly 30% of the time.

Germline V gene sequence: CDR1 MNHEY, CDR2 SMNVEV (reference sequence). This CDR3 has 16 amino acids. The germline V and J ends were trimmed by 5 bases and 0 bases, with 17 bases remaining between them. The primer mix had 60 Vbeta and 13 Jbeta primers. This table comes from immunoSEQ multiplex PCR, and its TCRdb copy is limited to in-frame clones, with some not included. Here the sample spans approximately 150,000 clones, 68% being singletons. As to this clone: Antigen unknown.

This sequence originates from a man in his fifties in good health and CMV-seronegative. The sample consisted of PBMCs. The chain combines TRBV27 with TRBJ2-7; no firm D call. CDR3 loop: CASSLSSSLGSYEQYF. The DNA for the CDR3 is TGTGCCAGCAGTCTCTCCTCGAGCCTAGGCTCCTACGAGCAGTACTTC.